This record covers a single T cell receptor beta chain. Profiling relied on immunoSEQ multiplex PCR, and the TCRdb table lists in-frame clones only, not all of them. This sample has about 110,000 clones, with roughly 90% found just once. The data originate from a study of PD-L1 blockade in urothelial cancer. Germline V gene lookup returns CDR1 SGDLS and CDR2 YYNGEE. The CDR3 has 16 residues. Trimming cost V 4 bases and J 2 bases, with 16 bases left between them. Time point noted: peripheral blood 6 weeks after treatment start. The sequence was obtained from a man in his 60s with urothelial cancer. The material sequenced was PBMCs, taken around atezolizumab (anti-PD-L1) treatment. The V call is TRBV9, the J call TRBJ2-1; D may be TRBD2 (6 bases). CDR3 bases: TGTGCCAGCAGCACCGGCGGCGGGGACGCCTACAATGAGCAGTTCTTC. Its protein product is CASSTGGGDAYNEQFF.